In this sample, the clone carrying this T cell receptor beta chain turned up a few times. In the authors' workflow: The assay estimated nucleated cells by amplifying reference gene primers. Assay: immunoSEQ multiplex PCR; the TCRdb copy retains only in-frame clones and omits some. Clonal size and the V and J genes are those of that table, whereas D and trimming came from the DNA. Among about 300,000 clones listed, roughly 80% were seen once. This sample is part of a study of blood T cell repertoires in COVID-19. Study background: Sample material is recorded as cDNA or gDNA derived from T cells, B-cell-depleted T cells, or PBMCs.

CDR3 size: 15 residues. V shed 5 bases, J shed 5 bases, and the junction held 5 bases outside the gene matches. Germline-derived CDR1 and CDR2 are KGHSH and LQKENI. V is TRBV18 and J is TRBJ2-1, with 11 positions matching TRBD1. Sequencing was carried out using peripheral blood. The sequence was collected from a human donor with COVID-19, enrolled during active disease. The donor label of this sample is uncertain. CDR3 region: CASSDGTGGNNEQFF. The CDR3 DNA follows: TGTGCCAGCTCAGACGGGACAGGGGGGAACAATGAGCAGTTCTTC.